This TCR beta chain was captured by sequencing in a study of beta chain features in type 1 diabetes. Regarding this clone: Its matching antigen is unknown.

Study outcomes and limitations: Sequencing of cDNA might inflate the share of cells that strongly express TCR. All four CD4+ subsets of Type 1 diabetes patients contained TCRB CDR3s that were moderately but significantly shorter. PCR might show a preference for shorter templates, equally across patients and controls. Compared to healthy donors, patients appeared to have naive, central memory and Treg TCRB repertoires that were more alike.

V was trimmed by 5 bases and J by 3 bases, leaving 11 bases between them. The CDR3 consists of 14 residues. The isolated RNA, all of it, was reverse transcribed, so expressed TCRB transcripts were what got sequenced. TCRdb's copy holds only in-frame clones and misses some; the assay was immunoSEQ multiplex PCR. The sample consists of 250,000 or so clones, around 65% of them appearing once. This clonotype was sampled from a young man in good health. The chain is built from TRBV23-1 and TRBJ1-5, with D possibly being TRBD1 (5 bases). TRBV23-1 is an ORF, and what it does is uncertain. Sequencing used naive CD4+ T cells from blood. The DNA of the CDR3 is TGCGCCAGCAGTTGGGGGTCTTCCAATCAGCCCCAGCATTTT. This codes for CASSWGSSNQPQHF.